Included here is one T cell receptor beta chain sequence, with context. Its antigen is not known. Amplification yielded TCR beta CDR3 regions, with RNA transcripts as the source. Primed by the HTBI set, a first-round RT-PCR was run on the TCR CDR3. TCRdb ran MiXCR on the multiplex PCR reads and lists one entry per CDR3 protein. The sample holds 530,000 or so distinct CDR3 sequences, around 22% seen once. The data are from a study of T cells in Graves' hyperthyroidism and ophthalmopathy. Study as a whole: Blood from the periphery was taken at initial diagnosis, before any treatment. Study conclusions and caveats: Classification by a 13 V-J model distinguished ophthalmopathy from stable hyperthyroidism.

CDR1 and CDR2 from the germline V gene are SGHAT and FQNNGV. This CDR3 is 19 amino acids long. Trimming left V 0 bases short and J 0 bases short, with 17 bases between. The receptor's source is a woman aged 25 to 39 with Graves' ophthalmopathy. The sequenced sample was blood. The V and J genes are TRBV11-2 and TRBJ2-2; D assignment may be TRBD1 or TRBD2 (5 bases each). CDR3 residues: CASSLDRKGTSPNTGELFF. The CDR3 DNA is TGTGCCAGCAGCTTAGATAGGAAGGGGACCTCCCCGAACACCGGGGAGCTGTTTTTT.